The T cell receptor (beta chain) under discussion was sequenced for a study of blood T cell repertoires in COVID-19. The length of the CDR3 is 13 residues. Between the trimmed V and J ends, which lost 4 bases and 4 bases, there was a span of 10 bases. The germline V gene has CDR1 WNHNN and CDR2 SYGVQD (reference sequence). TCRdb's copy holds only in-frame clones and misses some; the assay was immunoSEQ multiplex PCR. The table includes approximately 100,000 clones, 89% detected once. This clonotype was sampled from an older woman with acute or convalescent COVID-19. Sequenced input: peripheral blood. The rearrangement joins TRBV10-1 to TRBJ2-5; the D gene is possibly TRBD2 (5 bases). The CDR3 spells CASSARAGETQYF. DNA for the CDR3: TGCGCCAGCAGTGCCCGGGCGGGAGAGACCCAGTACTTC.